A selection of T cell receptor beta chains follows, all from one sample in a study of human T cells and chemical hapten exposure. One entry per CDR3 protein, called by TCRdb with MiXCR from the RACE reads. The repertoire holds around 380,000 distinct CDR3 sequences, about 5% seen once, with around 8.8% in the top ten. The source was whole blood, collected in connection with sensitization to the hapten diphenylcyclopropenone (DPC). Receptors originate from a woman aged 18-29 years with alopecia areata. Some clones in this sample may be carry-over from other donors' samples. Both conserved end residues are part of each CDR3. The D gene is left open where the match is weak. Expanded clones are given a class, and other clones once, few, many or no size at all.

J gene | D gene | clone size | V gene | CDR3 DNA | CDR3 protein
TRBJ1-2 | . | few | TRBV29-1 | TGCAGCGTTGGGCTCGAGGGATATGGCTACACCTTC | CSVGLEGYGYTF
TRBJ2-3 | TRBD1 | few | TRBV12-3/TRBV12-4 | TGTGCCAGCAGCCGGAAGCCACAGGGGAGAGATACGCAGTATTTT | CASSRKPQGRDTQYF
TRBJ1-2 | . | . | TRBV20-1 | TGCAGTGCTAGCCCCGGCAGCAACTATGGCTACACCTTC | CSASPGSNYGYTF
TRBJ1-2 | . | few | TRBV4-3 | TGCGCCAGCAGCGTGGACGGCTTAGCTAACTATGGCTACACCTTC | CASSVDGLANYGYTF
TRBJ1-1 | TRBD1 | many | TRBV6-1 | TGTGCCAGCAGTGAGGGACAGGCATACACTGAAGCTTTCTTT | CASSEGQAYTEAFF
TRBJ2-4 | . | many | TRBV28 | TGTGCCAGCAGTCCCAGTGGGCCAACCTTAGCCAAAAACATTCAGTACTTC | CASSPSGPTLAKNIQYF
TRBJ2-4 | . | many | TRBV7-9 | TGTGCCAGCAGCCTGGCGCACGGCGGAAACATTCAGTACTTC | CASSLAHGGNIQYF
TRBJ1-1 | . | . | TRBV4-3 | TGCGCCAGCAGCCAAGAGACAGCCACTGAAGCTTTCTTT | CASSQETATEAFF
TRBJ1-1 | . | few | TRBV12-3/TRBV12-4 | TGTGCCAGCAGTTTGGCAGGGACGGGAGCTGAAGCTTTCTTT | CASSLAGTGAEAFF
TRBJ1-4 | . | . | TRBV4-3 | TGCGCCAGCAGCTTGGACACCTCAACTAATGAAAAACTGTTTTTT | CASSLDTSTNEKLFF
TRBJ1-1 | . | many | TRBV4-3 | TGCGCCAGCAGCCGATTAGCGGCGACAGGCCTGGGCACTGAAGCTTTCTTT | CASSRLAATGLGTEAFF
TRBJ1-4 | . | few | TRBV20-1 | TGCAGTGCTAGCCGCAGGGGAGATGAAAAACTGTTTTTT | CSASRRGDEKLFF
TRBJ2-3 | . | few | TRBV5-5 | TGTGCCAGCAGCTTGAAGGGGGACAACACAGATACGCAGTATTTT | CASSLKGDNTDTQYF
TRBJ1-5 | . | . | TRBV9 | TGTGCCAGCAGCGTAGAGGCAGAGTACCAGCCCCAGCATTTT | CASSVEAEYQPQHF
TRBJ2-1 | . | . | TRBV5-1 | TGCGCCAGCAGCTCCCGGGGTTTTGAGCAGTTCTTC | CASSSRGFEQFF
TRBJ1-2 | TRBD1 | few | TRBV11-2 | TGTGCCAGCAGTCCCGACAGGGGCTACTATGGCTACACCTTC | CASSPDRGYYGYTF
TRBJ1-2 | TRBD1 | many | TRBV29-1 | TGCAGCCTCGACAGGGACGGCTACACCTTC | CSLDRDGYTF
TRBJ2-5 | TRBD2 | many | TRBV20-1 | TGCAGTGCTAGAGTCCCCACTAGCGGGGGGGAGAGGGAGACCCAGTACTTC | CSARVPTSGGERETQYF
TRBJ1-2 | . | few | TRBV5-6 | TGTGCCAGCAGCTTGGGGTGGCGGACGGGGAACTATGGCTACACCTTC | CASSLGWRTGNYGYTF
TRBJ2-1 | . | many | TRBV29-1 | TGCAGCGCCCACACAGGATCTGAGCAGTTCTTC | CSAHTGSEQFF
TRBJ1-5 | TRBD1 | many | TRBV2 | TGTGCCAGCACCGGGACAGGGCCCAATCAGCCCCAGCATTTT | CASTGTGPNQPQHF
TRBJ1-2 | . | . | TRBV10-3 | TGTGCCATCAGTGATTGGGCAGGAAAAGAGTATGGCTACACCTTC | CAISDWAGKEYGYTF
TRBJ1-1 | . | many | TRBV6-5 | TGTGCCAGCAGACCGTCCCCCCGGATGAACACTGAAGCTTTCTTT | CASRPSPRMNTEAFF
TRBJ2-5 | TRBD1 | few | TRBV24-1 | TGTGCCACCAGTGCCGGCTCCTTGGACAGGGGGGAGGAGACCCAGTACTTC | CATSAGSLDRGEETQYF
TRBJ1-1 | . | few | TRBV20-1 | TGCAGTGCTAGAGGAGGGGAGCTTCGGGACACTGAAGCTTTCTTT | CSARGGELRDTEAFF
TRBJ2-1 | . | . | TRBV11-1 | TGTGCCAGCAGCTTAACCGGGACCCGATCTGGGGCTGAGCAGTTCTTC | CASSLTGTRSGAEQFF
TRBJ2-3 | . | once | TRBV7-2 | TGTGCCAGCAGCCTTAGTGGCGTTACGCAGTATTTT | CASSLSGVTQYF
TRBJ1-5 | . | . | TRBV29-1 | TGCAGCGTTGGGTTTGTAGAGGGACGCAATCAGCCCCAGCATTTT | CSVGFVEGRNQPQHF
TRBJ2-3 | TRBD1 | . | TRBV6-2/TRBV6-3 | TGTGCCAGCACCCAGGAACAGGGGGTAGATACGCAGTATTTT | CASTQEQGVDTQYF
TRBJ2-5 | . | many | TRBV4-3 | TGCGCCAGCAGCCAAGGGGGGCCGGGTAGCGGTTTAACTCGAGAGACCCAGTACTTC | CASSQGGPGSGLTRETQYF
TRBJ2-7 | . | . | TRBV4-3 | TGCGCCAGCAGCCAAGATCCGACTCCGGGTACCTACGAGCAGTACTTC | CASSQDPTPGTYEQYF